The 12 T cell receptor beta chains below all came from one sample that was sequenced in a study of T cell changes during pregnancy in multiple sclerosis. Repertoires were generated with immunoSEQ multiplex PCR, while TCRdb's copy carries only in-frame clones and drops some. The sample includes tens of thousands of clones, about 88% of them seen just once. The material sequenced was CD8+ T cells from peripheral blood mononuclear cells, taken in the third trimester of pregnancy. These receptors all stem from a female donor with multiple sclerosis, enrolled in a pregnancy study.

This chain connects TRBV10-3 to TRBJ1-2, with a weak D call TRBD1 (6 bases). The CDR3 consists of 16 residues. Germline values: CDR1 ENHRY, CDR2 SYGVKD. V was clipped by 2 bases and J by 2 bases, with 15 bases between them. The CDR3 DNA reads as TGTGCCATCAGTGAGCCGACCACTGGACAGAACTATGGCTACACCTTC. This encodes CAISEPTTGQNYGYTF.

The chain links TRBV27 to TRBJ1-1; D possibly corresponds to TRBD1 (5 bases). The V end was cut by 4 bases, the J end by 10 bases, with 19 bases between. Germline values: CDR1 MNHEY, CDR2 SMNVEV (reference sequence). The CDR3 has 14 residues. The CDR3 region has the DNA TGTGCCAGCAGTTCCCTCGGCGGGACGCACTCAGCTTTCTTT. Translation gives CASSSLGGTHSAFF.

The V call is TRBV4-1, the J call TRBJ2-7, with D uncertain. This CDR3 comprises 16 residues. Germline V gene data show CDR1 as MGHRA and CDR2 as YSYEKL. Trimming cost V 0 bases and J 3 bases, with 15 bases left between them. The CDR3 spells CASSQDLAGSGYEQYF. In DNA, the CDR3 is TGCGCCAGCAGCCAAGATCTTGCCGGGTCTGGCTACGAGCAGTACTTC.

The chain couples TRBV5-4 to TRBJ2-1, with TRBD2 identical over 12 bases. Per the germline V gene, CDR1 is SGHNT and CDR2 is YYREEE (reference sequence). The CDR3 runs 16 residues. V dropped 0 bases and J dropped 9; count of bases not matched to a gene: 7. CDR3 bases: TGTGCCAGCAGCTTGGTCCCTAGCGGGGGGGAGGGTGAGCAGTTCTTC. Amino acid sequence: CASSLVPSGGEGEQFF.

V gene TRBV9 combines with J gene TRBJ2-1; 11 nucleotides line up with TRBD2. J gave up 2 bases and V 0 bases, and 10 bases lay outside the gene matches. CDR3 length: 19 amino acids. The germline V gene has CDR1 SGDLS and CDR2 YYNGEE. The CDR3 region is CASSVAGLAGGGTYNEQFF. The CDR3 region has the DNA TGTGCCAGCAGCGTAGCAGGGCTAGCGGGGGGCGGAACCTACAATGAGCAGTTCTTC.

The J gene is TRBJ1-3, the V gene TRBV30; perhaps TRBD1 as D (5 bases). Trimming shortened V by 2 bases and J by 0 bases, and 14 bases separated the two germline ends. Germline V gene sequence: CDR1 GTSNPN, CDR2 SVGIG (reference sequence). The CDR3 has 16 amino acids. In nucleotides, the CDR3 is TGTGCCTGGAGTACACGCATCAGGGCCTCTGGAAACACCATATATTTT. Translation gives CAWSTRIRASGNTIYF.

The genes are TRBV4-3 and TRBJ1-5; D unclear. The ends were cut back, 2 bases at V and 1 base at J, with 9 bases in the middle. Per the germline V gene, CDR1 is LGHNA and CDR2 is YSLEER. CDR3 length: 15 residues. DNA of the CDR3: TGCGCCAGCAGCCAATTTAGAGGGAGCAATCAGCCCCAGCATTTT. Translation gives CASSQFRGSNQPQHF.

A single count supports this clone. The chain uses TRBV4-2 and TRBJ2-5; TRBD2 agrees at 11 bases. Trimming cost V 4 bases and J 3 bases; bases outside gene matches: 4. CDR3 length: 15 residues. Germline V gene data show CDR1 as LGHNA and CDR2 as YNFKEQ. The CDR3 region is CASSLGLAVEETQYF. The DNA for the CDR3 is TGTGCCAGCAGCCTGGGACTAGCGGTCGAAGAGACCCAGTACTTC.

The rearrangement uses TRBV11-2 and TRBJ2-3, with TRBD1 matching over 7 bases. Germline V gene data show CDR1 as SGHAT and CDR2 as FQNNGV. This CDR3 has 18 residues. The junction had 13 bases not matched to a gene; V was cut back by 1 base and J by 3 bases. The CDR3 loop reads CASSLGKYRGEGTDTQYF. The DNA for the CDR3 is TGTGCCAGCAGCTTAGGAAAATACAGGGGAGAGGGGACAGATACGCAGTATTTT.

This chain joins TRBV7-6 and TRBJ1-1; the D gene is possibly TRBD1 (5 bases). The CDR3 loop spans 13 amino acids. CDR1 is SGHVS, CDR2 FNYEAQ, per germline. V gave up 5 bases and J gave up 5 bases, with 12 bases separating them. CDR3 sequence (DNA): TGTGCCAGCAGCCAACTCGCAGGGACTGAAGCTTTCTTT. Translated, it gives CASSQLAGTEAFF. The variable domain in full, with the rest retrieved from reference TRBV7-6 and TRBJ1-1, is GAGVSQSPRYKVTKRGQDVALRCDPISGHVSLYWYRQALGQGPEFLTYFNYEAQQDKSGLPNDRFSAERPEGSISTLTIQRTEQRDSAMYRCASSQLAGTEAFFGQGTRLTVV.

J is TRBJ2-5 and V is TRBV6-5; D is unresolved. Trimming left V 5 bases short and J 5 bases short, with 9 bases between. The CDR3 contains 12 residues. Germline CDR1 and CDR2: MNHEY and SVGAGI. The CDR3 nucleotides are TGTGCCAGCAGTCCCACGAGCGAGACCCAGTACTTC. This codes for CASSPTSETQYF.

This chain joins TRBV6-1 and TRBJ1-2; D is ambiguous. This CDR3 spans 16 amino acids. Trimming removed 3 bases at V and 0 bases at J, with 14 bases between. Germline V gene lookup returns CDR1 MNHNS and CDR2 SASEGT. The CDR3 reads CASSDWTGSTNYGYTF. Written as DNA, the CDR3 is TGTGCCAGCAGTGATTGGACTGGATCAACTAACTATGGCTACACCTTC.